The source of this TCR beta chain is a study of cytomegalovirus exposure and HLA in healthy donors (dated by TCRdb to about 2017). Broadly, across the study: In an earlier analysis of under 750 of the donors, around 290 Gb of sequence data and 117 million unique TCR beta sequences from some 170 million T cells were reported. In a later genetic analysis, genome-wide SNP genotypes for 398 of the 666 donors were used, and that subset was treated as a discovery cohort. Typing coverage varied by locus: about 629-630 donors for A, B, C, DRB1 and DQB1; roughly 510 for DQA1; 600 to 610 for DPA1; around 450 for DPB1. Alongside the repertoire data, information on donor age, sex, ethnicity and CMV serostatus was compiled. The genetic ancestry cluster associated with self-reported Caucasian donors included 81% of the approximately 400 genotyped donors. HLA typing covered class I and class II loci at four-digit resolution. Approximately 310 gigabases of sequencing data and roughly 90 million unique TCR sequences were included in an early release covering several hundred HLA-typed donors. In an earlier analysis of 587 of the donors, high-throughput TCR beta sequencing was used to judge whether each TCR beta V gene segment behaved as functional or pseudogenic. In a later analysis, previously published TCR beta repertoires from more than 500 donors were re-analyzed and high-resolution HLA genotyping was added so that TCR occurrence patterns could be studied. The T cell repertoires of under 750 subjects were profiled by immunosequencing and related to cytomegalovirus serostatus. Rather than using new phenotypic data, the later analysis identified candidate immune exposures from TCR beta sequences and from how often those sequences occurred across donors. Besides the first cohort of roughly 640 subjects, a separate validation cohort made up of 120 different subjects was used. The study combined high-throughput TCR immunosequencing, statistical association of individual TCRs with disease status, and machine learning to predict cytomegalovirus infection status. Because of strong linkage in the cohort, a few DR-DQ haplotypes were treated as single units for association and clustering. Across about 380 genotyped donors of the cohort, an average of roughly 230,000 unique TCR beta nucleotide sequences per donor were sequenced, and roughly a sixth of those sequences were non-productive. The aim of the study was to test whether cataloging public T cell receptors could identify signatures of past pathogen exposure. All discovery cohort repertoires had been generated on a single sequencing platform.

Note on this clone: The target of this receptor is not known. No base quality information exists; no much larger clone differs at one position.

Here is what the overall study found, with its caveats: In a later analysis, HLA-associated TCR beta chains were found to be more clonally expanded and to have lower generation probabilities than equally common non-associated chains. Because HLA typing was missing for some donors at each locus, association tests included only the typed subset. Compared with the roughly 600-donor mean, donors in an Asian-associated ancestry cluster had fewer N-insertions in productive TCRs, according to a later genetic analysis. In both the original and validation cohorts, the classifier was reported to diagnose cytomegalovirus status with high specificity and sensitivity. A further reported finding was that TCR beta sequences accurately predicted the HLA-A and HLA-B alleles for most subjects in the first cohort. The earlier analysis of 450 to 700 of the donors excluded approximately 15 rarely observed V segments, including chromosome 9 orphons, because counts were too low. The study gave a list of 150 to 200 TCR beta chains associated with cytomegalovirus. A later analysis associated about 18,000 TCR beta sequences with specific HLA alleles at a false discovery rate of 0.05. CMV serostatus was the only immune exposure information available for the cohort. The presence/absence analyses assumed that sequencing depth was roughly uniform across donors, and that assumption may not be true. According to a later analysis, parvovirus B19, influenza, CMV and Epstein-Barr virus appeared linked to several top co-occurrence clusters. It was suggested by the authors that the approach could potentially be generalized to other disease states and immunological phenotypes. When HLA alleles, especially DR and DQ, strongly co-occurred, TCR associations were difficult to assign to individual alleles. In vitro tests confirmed that a few of the cytomegalovirus-associated TCR beta chains recognize cytomegalovirus antigens. The 87-base-pair reads could not distinguish some IMGT-functional V segments, including TRBV6-2 and TRBV6-3, so those segments were excluded. A group of highly shared sequence variants was considered likely to be a technical artifact of the sequencing pipeline. Most CMV-associated TCR beta chains appeared to be HLA-restricted in a later analysis, and the HLA associations seemed to be driven largely by CMV exposure. In this cohort, only TCR beta chains were sequenced, and detectable features were limited by the absence of alpha or paired-chain data. Broadly in line with IMGT annotations, most TCR beta V segments showed up in productive rearrangements about 87% or about 30% of the time in an earlier analysis of approximately 640 of the donors. Most TCR sequences were observed very rarely across donors, whereas some public TCRs were present in many individuals. According to a later analysis, TCR association rates differed among HLA loci, with DRB1 alleles showing the most associated TCRs and HLA-C alleles showing the fewest. A later genetic analysis associated a missense DCLRE1C variant with V-gene and J-gene trimming of TCR beta chains, and an independent cohort replicated the association. Linkage disequilibrium might explain the correlated functional status among segregating V segments, but an unknown experimental factor could not be excluded.

Library construction relied on the immunoSEQ multiplex PCR assay. A mixture of 60 forward primers for TCR Vbeta segments and 13 reverse primers for TCR Jbeta segments was used in the multiplex PCR. Amplification of the CDR3 region of rearranged TCR beta genes was performed with a multiplex PCR assay on genomic DNA. The Illumina HiSeq System was used to sequence the amplified TCR beta libraries as 87-base-pair reads. Regarding the original processing steps: In a later analysis, tens of millions of unique TCR beta chains were counted across the 650 to 700 repertoires, and about 9.9 million of these chains were shared by at least two donors. Raw reads were error-corrected and collapsed into unique sequences by a nearest-neighbor algorithm in which closely related sequences were merged to remove PCR and sequencing errors. To assign V, D and J gene segments, CDR3 sequences were aligned to IMGT reference sequences. For a sequence to be retained, at least a six-nucleotide match to both a V gene segment and a J gene segment was required. A rearrangement was called productive if the CDR3 had no stop codons and remained in frame with V and J, and every other rearrangement was called non-productive. Following IMGT convention, CDR3 was defined as the stretch from the second conserved V-encoded cysteine to the conserved J-encoded phenylalanine. The earlier analysis of approximately 500 of the donors excluded sequences that lacked an unambiguous match to a single V gene segment. An earlier analysis of 587 of the donors called V segments functional above 56.7% productive rearrangements and segregating when the between-donor standard deviation exceeded 5%. A statistical classification framework was developed to diagnose cytomegalovirus status using the catalog of TCR beta chain sequences. V and J gene assignment, in a later analysis, came from comparing TCR nucleotide sequences with IMGT/GENE-DB human TR gene sequences. Using the TCRdist pipeline, a later analysis assigned CDR3 sequences along with most-parsimonious VDJ recombination scenarios. In a later analysis, every TCR beta chain was defined by the combination of its CDR3 amino acid sequence and its V-gene family, and reads without a unique V-gene family were dropped. In a later analysis, 450 to 600 highly shared, low-generation-probability nucleotide sequences were removed to address suspected cross-contamination and a sequencing artifact. For each public chain, a later analysis derived a clonal expansion index from normalized ranks of inferred template counts within each repertoire. A later analysis computed generation probabilities with a VDJ recombination model fitted to out-of-frame rearrangements, and checked the results against IGoR. In a later analysis, hypergeometric tests were used to score TCR-TCR, TCR-HLA and TCR-CMV co-occurrence, with a repertoire-size bias correction applied to TCR pairs. In a later analysis, false discovery rates were estimated by permuting HLA or CMV assignments 20 times. In a later analysis, co-occurring TCRs were grouped using DBSCAN, with TCRdist sequence similarity added in when clustering inside HLA-allele-positive subsets. Co-occurrence clustering excluded repertoires with fewer than 30,000 or more than 120,000 public chains, plus five with anomalous nucleotide sharing. TCRdb stores this immuneACCESS table with in-frame sequences only. Part of the clones is absent; in the studies checked, under half of the shortfall reflects unresolved V genes, and no reason is known for the rest. The V and J calls and clone size were taken over from that table, and D and trimming were inferred from the DNA. The sample has 150,000 or so clones on record, about 83% of them singletons. The ten largest account for about an eighth of the sample.

In total, roughly 670 healthy bone marrow donors made up the cohort. All cohort members were sampled while nominally healthy, although unrecorded immune exposures were likely present. The donor tested CMV seropositive and was one of the 289 seropositive cohort members. A peripheral blood sample was provided by each donor, and peripheral blood mononuclear cells were used for TCR beta sequencing. Genomic DNA was extracted from the blood cell samples with the Qiagen DNeasy Blood Extraction Kit. Including the terminal cysteine and phenylalanine, the CDR3 comprises 15 residues. Just the 45-base CDR3 DNA is kept, in frame starting at base 1. Germline trimming amounts to 6 bases on V and 0 bases on J, with 3 as the count of junction bases outside the gene matches. As encoded in the germline V gene, CDR1 is MDHEN while CDR2 is SYDVKM.

This clonotype was obtained from a middle-aged man in good health and CMV-seropositive. The chain uses TRBV28 and TRBJ2-3; TRBD1 lines up with 10 middle nucleotides. Sequencing was carried out using PBMCs. The nucleotide sequence is given as TGTGCCAGCAGCGGACAGGGGGACAGCACAGATACGCAGTATTTT. This sequence encodes CASSGQGDSTDTQYF.